This is a list of T cell receptor beta chains from one sample in a study of blood T cells in healthy people across ages. TCRdb recomputed calls from the 5' RACE reads with MiXCR, one row per CDR3 protein. The profile shows about 630,000 distinct CDR3 sequences, under 25% of them singletons. Sequencing input: blood. These receptors all come from a man aged 65-85 years in good health. CDR3s include the opening cysteine and the closing phenylalanine or tryptophan. D genes are given only for firm matches. Some rows have no size entry. The others give once, few or many, or a class for an expanded clone.

D gene	V gene	clone size	J gene	CDR3 protein	CDR3 DNA
.	TRBV25-1	.	TRBJ2-5	CASSGRADQETQYF	TGTGCCAGCAGTGGGCGGGCAGACCAAGAGACCCAGTACTTC
TRBD2	TRBV10-3	many	TRBJ2-5	CAISERAGGSVKETQYF	TGTGCCATCAGTGAAAGGGCGGGAGGGTCTGTCAAAGAGACCCAGTACTTC
TRBD1	TRBV20-1	few	TRBJ2-7	CSASDRGPIHEQYF	TGCAGTGCCTCCGACAGGGGGCCCATCCACGAGCAGTACTTC
.	TRBV7-9	once	TRBJ2-3	CASSLAGRADTQYF	TGTGCCAGCAGCTTGGCAGGGCGGGCAGATACGCAGTATTTT
TRBD1	TRBV20-1	few	TRBJ1-2	CSARGTGNYGYTF	TGCAGTGCTAGGGGGACAGGGAACTATGGCTACACCTTC
.	TRBV27	.	TRBJ1-4	CASSFYPLTNEKLFF	TGTGCCAGCAGTTTTTATCCGTTAACTAATGAAAAACTGTTTTTT
.	TRBV11-2	few	TRBJ1-2	CASSPGMQRVVSGYTF	TGTGCCAGCAGCCCTGGGATGCAGAGGGTCGTAAGTGGCTACACCTTC
.	TRBV12-3/TRBV12-4	.	TRBJ2-1	CASSLRTVKDNEQFF	TGTGCCAGCAGTTTACGGACAGTAAAAGACAATGAGCAGTTCTTC
.	TRBV7-2	.	TRBJ1-6	CASSLYAGGFDSPLHF	TGTGCCAGCAGCTTATATGCCGGGGGGTTCGATTCACCCCTCCACTTT
TRBD1	TRBV7-9	.	TRBJ1-2	CASSLGTAYNYGYTF	TGTGCCAGCAGCCTAGGGACAGCATATAACTATGGCTACACCTTC
.	TRBV24-1	.	TRBJ2-1	CATSEVEYNEQFF	TGTGCCACCAGTGAAGTGGAATACAATGAGCAGTTCTTC
TRBD2	TRBV12-3/TRBV12-4	few	TRBJ2-5	CASSLGSLAGGETQYF	TGCGCCAGCAGTTTAGGAAGTTTAGCGGGAGGAGAGACCCAGTACTTC
.	TRBV14	.	TRBJ2-7	CASSNRARSYEQYF	TGTGCCAGCAGCAACCGGGCCCGATCCTACGAGCAGTACTTC
.	TRBV4-3	.	TRBJ1-3	CASSQEGHVGMDTIYF	TGCGCCAGCAGCCAAGAGGGACACGTCGGTATGGACACCATATATTTT
TRBD1	TRBV6-6	many	TRBJ2-4	CASSYQSDRGAKNIQYF	TGTGCCAGCAGTTACCAGTCGGACAGGGGAGCCAAAAACATTCAGTACTTC
.	TRBV20-1	few	TRBJ2-5	CSSPGTLETQYF	TGCAGTTCACCCGGGACATTAGAGACCCAGTACTTC
.	TRBV20-1	many	TRBJ2-1	CSAAGVLYNEQFF	TGCAGTGCGGCAGGGGTTCTGTACAATGAGCAGTTCTTC
.	TRBV4-1	.	TRBJ1-5	CASSQDPINQPQHF	TGCGCCAGCAGCCAAGACCCGATTAATCAGCCCCAGCATTTT
.	TRBV7-9	few	TRBJ2-1	CASSSPRHYNEQFF	TGTGCCAGCAGCTCACCTCGGCACTACAATGAGCAGTTCTTC